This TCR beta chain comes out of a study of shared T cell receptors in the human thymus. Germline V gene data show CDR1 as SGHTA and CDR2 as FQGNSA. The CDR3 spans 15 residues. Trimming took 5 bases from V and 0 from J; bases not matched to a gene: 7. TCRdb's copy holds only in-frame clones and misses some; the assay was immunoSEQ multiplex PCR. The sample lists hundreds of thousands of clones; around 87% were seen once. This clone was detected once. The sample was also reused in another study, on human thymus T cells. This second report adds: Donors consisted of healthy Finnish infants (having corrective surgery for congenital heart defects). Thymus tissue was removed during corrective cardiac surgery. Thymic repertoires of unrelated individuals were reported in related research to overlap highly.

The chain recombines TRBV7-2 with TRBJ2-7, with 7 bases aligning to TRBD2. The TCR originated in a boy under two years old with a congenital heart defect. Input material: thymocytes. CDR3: CASSRTGGSSYEQYF. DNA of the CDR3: TGTGCCAGCAGCCGGACGGGGGGTAGCTCCTACGAGCAGTACTTC.